This T cell receptor beta chain was recovered during a study of T cells expressing NK-cell markers. Reprocessing the 5' RACE reads, TCRdb reports a single entry for every CDR3 protein and omits DNA. The sample holds approximately 2,900 distinct CDR3 sequences. Germline CDR1 is MNHNS and CDR2 is SASEGT. This CDR3 contains 14 residues. The TCR sequence derives from a woman in her late teens or twenties in good health. The sample consisted of blood T cells: a sorted CD56 or NKG2C T cell subset, CD4+ or CD8+ T cells, or bulk PBMC T cells (not recorded which). The gene calls are TRBV6-1 and TRBJ2-3; there is no DNA to check the TCRdb D call of TRBD2. CDR3 in amino acids: CASVAGSHTDTQYF.